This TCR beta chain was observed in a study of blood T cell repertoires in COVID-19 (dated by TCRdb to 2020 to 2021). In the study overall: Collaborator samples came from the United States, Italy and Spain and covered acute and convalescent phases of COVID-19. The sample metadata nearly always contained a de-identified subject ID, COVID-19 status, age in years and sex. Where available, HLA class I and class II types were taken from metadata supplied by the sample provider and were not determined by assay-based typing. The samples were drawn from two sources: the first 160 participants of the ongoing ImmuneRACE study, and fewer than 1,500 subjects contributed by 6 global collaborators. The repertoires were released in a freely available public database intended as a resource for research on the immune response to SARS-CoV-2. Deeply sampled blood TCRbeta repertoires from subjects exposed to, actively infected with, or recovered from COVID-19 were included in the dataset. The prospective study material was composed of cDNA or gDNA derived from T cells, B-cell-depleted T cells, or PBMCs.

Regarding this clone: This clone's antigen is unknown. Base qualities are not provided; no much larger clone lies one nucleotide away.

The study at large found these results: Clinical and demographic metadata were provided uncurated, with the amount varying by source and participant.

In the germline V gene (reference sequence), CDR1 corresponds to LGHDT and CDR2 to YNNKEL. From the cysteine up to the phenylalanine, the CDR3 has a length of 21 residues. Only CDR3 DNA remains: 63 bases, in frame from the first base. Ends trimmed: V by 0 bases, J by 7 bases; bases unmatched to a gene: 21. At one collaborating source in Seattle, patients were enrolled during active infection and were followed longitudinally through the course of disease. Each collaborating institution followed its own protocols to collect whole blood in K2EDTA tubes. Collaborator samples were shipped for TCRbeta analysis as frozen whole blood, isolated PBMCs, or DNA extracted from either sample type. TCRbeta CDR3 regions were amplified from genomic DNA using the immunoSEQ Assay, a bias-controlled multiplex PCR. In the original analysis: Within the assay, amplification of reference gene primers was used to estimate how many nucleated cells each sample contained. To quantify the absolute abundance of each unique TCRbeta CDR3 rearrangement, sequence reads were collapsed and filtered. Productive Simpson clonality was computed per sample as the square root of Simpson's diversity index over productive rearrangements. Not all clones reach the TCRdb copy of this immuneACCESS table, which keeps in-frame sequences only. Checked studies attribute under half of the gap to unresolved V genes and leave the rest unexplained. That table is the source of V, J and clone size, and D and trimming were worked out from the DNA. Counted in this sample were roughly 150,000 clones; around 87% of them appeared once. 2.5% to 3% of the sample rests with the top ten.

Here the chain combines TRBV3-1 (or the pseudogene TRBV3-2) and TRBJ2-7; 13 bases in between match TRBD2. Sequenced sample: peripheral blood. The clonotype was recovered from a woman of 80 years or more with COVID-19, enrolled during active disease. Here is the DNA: TGTGCCAGCAGCCAAGATCGGGGGCGACTAGCGGGAGGAAAAAGAGGGGAGGAGCAGTACTTC. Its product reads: CASSQDRGRLAGGKRGEEQYF.